These 11 T cell receptor beta chains originate from one sample sequenced in a study of blood T cell repertoires in COVID-19. Clones were read by immunoSEQ multiplex PCR, and TCRdb kept only the in-frame ones, dropping some. The repertoire holds more than 250,000 clones, approximately 85% seen once, with under 2.5% in the top ten. Sequences were obtained from PBMCs or T cells enriched from blood (not recorded which). The receptors were sampled from a man between 25 and 39 years old who had recovered from COVID-19.

The chain employs TRBV14 and TRBJ2-7, with D tentatively TRBD2 (6 bases). Germline CDR1 SGHDN, CDR2 FVKESK. The CDR3 contains 16 residues. Trimming took 0 bases from V and 7 from J, leaving 19 bases between them. CDR3 in DNA: TGTGCCAGCAGCCAAGATCAGCTAGCGCGGGTCTCGGAGCAGTACTTC. Encoded protein: CASSQDQLARVSEQYF.

The genes are TRBV30 and TRBJ2-2; the match to TRBD1 covers 7 bases. Per germline, CDR1 GTSNPN and CDR2 SVGIG (reference sequence). This CDR3 comprises 16 residues. With V trimmed by 1 base and J by 2 bases, 7 bases remained unmatched. CDR3 sequence reads: CAWSGLRGINTGELFF. The CDR3 nucleotides read TGTGCCTGGAGTGGACTCAGGGGGATTAACACCGGGGAGCTGTTTTTT.

For the CDR3, the DNA is TGTGCCAGAACTCTAAATCATACCAGATACAACCGACAGGAAACGACAGATACGCAGTATTTT. Its translation: CARTLNHTRYNRQETTDTQYF. This chain links TRBV9 with TRBJ2-3, with D perhaps matching TRBD1 (6 bases). The germline V gene has CDR1 SGDLS and CDR2 YYNGEE. Trimming pared 8 bases from V and 3 bases from J, leaving 37 bases between. The CDR3 has 21 residues.

The chain joins TRBV4-1 to TRBJ1-5, with 8 bases that match TRBD1. V gave up 4 bases and J gave up 5 bases; unmatched junction bases: 7. CDR3 length: 15 residues. Germline lookup yields CDR1 MGHRA and CDR2 YSYEKL. Written as DNA, the CDR3 is TGCGCCAGCAGCCCTGGACAGGGAGTGGATCAGCCCCAGCATTTT. As protein: CASSPGQGVDQPQHF.

The chain recombines TRBV30 with TRBJ2-2; 7 nucleotides match TRBD1. Losses at the gene ends were 3 bases for V and 1 base for J; bases not matched to a gene: 2. There are 14 residues in the CDR3. Germline values: CDR1 GTSNPN, CDR2 SVGIG (reference sequence). As DNA, the CDR3 is TGTGCCTGGAGGCGGACAGGGAACACCGGGGAGCTGTTTTTT. Its protein is CAWRRTGNTGELFF.

The rearrangement uses TRBV7-9 and TRBJ1-2, with TRBD1 as a possible D gene (5 bases). This CDR3 region has 15 residues. Trimming pared 3 bases from V and 0 bases from J, leaving 11 bases between. Germline V gene data show CDR1 as SEHNR and CDR2 as FQNEAQ (reference sequence). CDR3 residues: CASSLWGEANYGYTF. The CDR3 nucleotides read TGTGCCAGCAGCTTGTGGGGGGAGGCTAACTATGGCTACACCTTC.

J is TRBJ1-6 and V is TRBV19, with D possibly matching TRBD1 (6 bases). The V gene lost 9 bases and the J gene lost 0 bases, with 9 bases spanning the gap. Germline CDR1 LNHDA, CDR2 SQIVND (reference sequence). The CDR3 has 14 amino acids. The CDR3 loop reads CASTDSSYNSPLHF. The DNA for the CDR3 is TGTGCCAGCACGGACAGCTCCTATAATTCACCCCTCCACTTT.

This chain uses TRBV5-1 with TRBJ2-5, with 12 bases aligning to TRBD2. The germline V gene has CDR1 SGHRS and CDR2 YFSETQ. V was pared by 4 bases and J by 5 bases, with 9 bases of the junction left unmatched. This CDR3 contains 16 residues. CDR3 region: CASSMTSGGTGETQYF. In nucleotides, the CDR3 is TGCGCCAGCAGCATGACTAGCGGGGGCACCGGTGAGACCCAGTACTTC.

The V gene is TRBV24-1, the J gene TRBJ1-3, with TRBD1 as a possible D gene (5 bases). The V end lost 4 bases, the J end lost 3 bases, and 9 bases lay between the germline ends. Germline-derived CDR1 and CDR2 are KGHDR and SFDVKD. The CDR3 sequence is 14 residues long. Here the CDR3 DNA reads TGTGCCACCAGTGACGGGGGTTTTGGAAACACCATATATTTT. Its translation: CATSDGGFGNTIYF.

This chain links TRBV9 with TRBJ1-4, with D tentatively TRBD1 (5 bases). Per the germline V gene, CDR1 is SGDLS and CDR2 is YYNGEE. Trimming left V 3 bases short and J 7 bases short, with 16 bases between. The CDR3 is 15 residues long. As DNA, the CDR3 is TGTGCCAGCAGCGGTACCAGCCTTGGGGCTGAAAAACTGTTTTTT. Its protein product is CASSGTSLGAEKLFF. Based on the CDR3 plus reference TRBV9 and TRBJ1-4, the full variable domain is DSGVTQTPKHLITATGQRVTLRCSPRSGDLSVYWYQQSLDQGLQFLIQYYNGEERAKGNILERFSAQQFPDLHSELNLSSLELGDSALYFCASSGTSLGAEKLFFGSGTQLSVL.

J is TRBJ1-2 and V is TRBV12-5, with 7 nucleotides matching TRBD1. Germline V gives CDR1 LGHNT, CDR2 FRNRAP. V shed 5 bases, J shed 3 bases, and the junction held 6 bases outside the gene matches. The CDR3 length is 14 residues. CDR3 bases: TGTGCTAGTGGTGACGGACAGGACCACTATGGCTACACCTTC. Protein: CASGDGQDHYGYTF.